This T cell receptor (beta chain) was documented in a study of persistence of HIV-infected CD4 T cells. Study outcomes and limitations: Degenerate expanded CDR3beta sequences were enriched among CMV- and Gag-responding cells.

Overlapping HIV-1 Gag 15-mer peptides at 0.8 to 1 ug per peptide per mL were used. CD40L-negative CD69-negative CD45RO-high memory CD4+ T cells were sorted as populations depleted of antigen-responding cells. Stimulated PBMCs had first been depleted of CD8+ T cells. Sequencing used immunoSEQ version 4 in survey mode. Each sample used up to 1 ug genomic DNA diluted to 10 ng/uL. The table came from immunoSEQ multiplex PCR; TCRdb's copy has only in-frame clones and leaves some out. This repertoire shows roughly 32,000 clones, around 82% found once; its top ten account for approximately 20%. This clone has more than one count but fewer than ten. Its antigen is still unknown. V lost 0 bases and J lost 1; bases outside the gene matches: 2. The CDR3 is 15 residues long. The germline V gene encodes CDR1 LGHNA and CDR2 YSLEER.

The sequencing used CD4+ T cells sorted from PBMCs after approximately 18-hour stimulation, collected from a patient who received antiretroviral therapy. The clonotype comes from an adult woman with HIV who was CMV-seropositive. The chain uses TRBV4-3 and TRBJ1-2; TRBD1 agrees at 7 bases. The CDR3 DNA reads TGCGCCAGCAGCCAAGATGGGGACAGTAACTATGGCTACACCTTC. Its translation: CASSQDGDSNYGYTF.